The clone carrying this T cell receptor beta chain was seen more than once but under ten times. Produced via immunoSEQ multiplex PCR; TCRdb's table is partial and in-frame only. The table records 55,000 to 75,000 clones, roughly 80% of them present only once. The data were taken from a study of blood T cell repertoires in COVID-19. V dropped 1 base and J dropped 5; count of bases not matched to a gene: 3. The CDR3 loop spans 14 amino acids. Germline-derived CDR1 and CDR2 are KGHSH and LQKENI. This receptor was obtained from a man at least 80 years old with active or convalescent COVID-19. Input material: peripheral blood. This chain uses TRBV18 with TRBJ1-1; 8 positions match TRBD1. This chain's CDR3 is CASSPQDRETEAFF. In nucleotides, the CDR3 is TGTGCCAGCTCACCACAGGACAGGGAGACTGAAGCTTTCTTT.